The 27 T cell receptor beta chains given below trace back to one sample, sequenced in a study of cytomegalovirus exposure and HLA in healthy donors. In the PCR, 60 Vbeta and 13 Jbeta primers were used. Method: immunoSEQ multiplex PCR; TCRdb's copy keeps in-frame clones and lacks some. Among about 200,000 clones listed, 75% to 85% were seen once. The sample was PBMCs. These receptors were obtained from a male donor in good health and CMV-seropositive.

The rearrangement uses TRBV7-8 and TRBJ1-1, with 9 bases identical to TRBD1. Germline assignment: CDR1 SGHVS and CDR2 FQNEAQ. This CDR3 has 15 amino acids. After removal of 5 bases from V and 3 bases from J, the junction contained 7 bases not matched to a gene. CDR3 bases: TGTGCCAGCAGCCCGACAGGGGGGGTTGACACTGAAGCTTTCTTT. This gives the protein CASSPTGGVDTEAFF.

This clone was found once. The chain joins TRBV14 to TRBJ2-5; D gene unclear. Trimming stripped 0 bases from V and 1 base from J, with 15 bases between. This CDR3 comprises 17 residues. CDR1 and CDR2 from the germline V gene are SGHDN and FVKESK. In nucleotides, the CDR3 is TGTGCCAGCAGCCAAGATAAGAGGCACTCGGGCCAAGAGACCCAGTACTTC. Translated: CASSQDKRHSGQETQYF.

The rearrangement links TRBV19 to TRBJ1-2; possible D gene TRBD1, 6 bases. The V gene lost 4 bases and the J gene lost 4 bases, with 16 bases spanning the gap. CDR1 and CDR2 (germline): LNHDA, SQIVND (reference sequence). There are 15 residues in the CDR3. In DNA form, the CDR3 reads TGTGCCAGTAGTACCGGGGGGGGCCGGACCTATGGCTACACCTTC. This codes for CASSTGGGRTYGYTF.

The V call is TRBV6-1, the J call TRBJ1-1; D is unclear. The ends were cut back, 2 bases at V and 5 bases at J, with 9 bases in the middle. The CDR3 length is 13 residues. Germline V CDR1 and CDR2: MNHNS, SASEGT. The CDR3 spells CASSELRMTEAFF. CDR3 in DNA: TGTGCCAGCAGTGAACTCCGTATGACTGAAGCTTTCTTT.

The chain joins TRBV29-1 to TRBJ2-7; 8 bases fit TRBD1. V was clipped by 4 bases and J by 3 bases; unmatched bases: 14. The CDR3 has 16 residues. The germline V gene encodes CDR1 SQVTM and CDR2 ANQGSEA. As DNA, the CDR3 is TGCAGCGTTGTACCCCATGAGACAGGGGTTTTCTACGAGCAGTACTTC. Translated, it gives CSVVPHETGVFYEQYF.

The chain recombines TRBV28 with TRBJ2-7; TRBD2 agrees at 12 bases. The germline CDR1 and CDR2 sequences are MDHEN and SYDVKM. The trim removed 7 bases at V and 2 bases at J, leaving 15 bases unmatched. This CDR3 comprises 18 residues. CDR3 bases: TGTGCCAGCACTGACCCGGGACTAGCGGGTATGGGGACCTACGAGCAGTACTTC. This gives the protein CASTDPGLAGMGTYEQYF.

V is TRBV9 and J is TRBJ2-3; D is ambiguous. Trimming left V 0 bases short and J 0 bases short, with 11 bases between. Looked up from germline, CDR1 is SGDLS and CDR2 is YYNGEE. The CDR3 is 16 residues long. The CDR3 nucleotides read TGTGCCAGCAGCGTAGCTTCAGCGCCTAGCACAGATACGCAGTATTTT. Protein sequence: CASSVASAPSTDTQYF.

This clone was seen a handful of times. The chain carries TRBV7-2 and TRBJ1-5; 7 nucleotides align to TRBD1. Germline lookup yields CDR1 SGHTA and CDR2 FQGNSA. J gave up 6 bases and V 6 bases, and 11 bases lay outside the gene matches. The CDR3 length is 15 residues. The CDR3 coding sequence is TGTGCCAGCAGTTTGACCGGGACAGCGGCTCAGCCCCAGCATTTT. Translated: CASSLTGTAAQPQHF.

This clone appeared once. The chain joins TRBV6-5 to TRBJ1-2, with 9 bases lining up with TRBD1. Germline V gene sequence: CDR1 MNHEY, CDR2 SVGAGI. The CDR3 covers 14 residues. After removal of 6 bases from V and 2 bases from J, the junction contained 4 bases not matched to a gene. The CDR3 nucleotides are TGTGCCAGCAGGAGGGGACAGGGAAACTATGGCTACACCTTC. This sequence encodes CASRRGQGNYGYTF.

The CDR3 region has the DNA TGCGCCAGCAGCCCCCGACAGGGATCGGGCTACGAGCAGTACTTC. Protein product: CASSPRQGSGYEQYF. The chain is built from TRBV4-1 and TRBJ2-7; 7 bases fit TRBD1. Unmatched junction bases numbered 9, after V lost 4 bases and J lost 3 bases. Germline V CDR1 and CDR2: MGHRA, YSYEKL. CDR3 length: 15 amino acids.

The chain couples TRBV6-6 to TRBJ2-2; TRBD1 might be the D (5 bases). Trimming cost V 6 bases and J 1 base, with 9 bases left between them. Germline V gives CDR1 MNHNY, CDR2 SVGAGI (reference sequence). The CDR3 sequence is 14 residues long. CDR3 DNA sequence: TGTGCCAGCAGCTTGCAGGGGAACACCGGGGAGCTGTTTTTT. Protein product: CASSLQGNTGELFF.

DNA of the CDR3: TGCGCCAGCAGTCCAGGATACTACGAGCAGTACTTC. As protein: CASSPGYYEQYF. The chain employs TRBV5-1 and TRBJ2-7, with D unclear. Germline CDR1 reads SGHRS; CDR2 reads YFSETQ. Trimming removed 5 bases from V and 3 bases from J, with 9 bases in between. The CDR3 is made up of 12 amino acids.

The rearrangement uses TRBV9 and TRBJ1-6, with a tentative D call TRBD1 (6 bases). The CDR3 has 16 amino acids. Germline V CDR1 and CDR2: SGDLS, YYNGEE. V was pared by 4 bases and J by 9 bases, with 20 bases between. The CDR3 sequence is CASSPSSQGWGSPLHF. The DNA for the CDR3 is TGTGCCAGCAGCCCGAGTTCACAGGGTTGGGGTTCACCCCTCCACTTT.

V is TRBV5-4 and J is TRBJ2-2; D perhaps matches TRBD2 (5 bases). Germline V gene sequence: CDR1 SGHNT, CDR2 YYREEE (reference sequence). V lost 2 bases to trimming and J lost 7 bases, with 18 bases between them. The CDR3 consists of 16 residues. CDR3 nucleotide sequence: TGTGCCAGCAGCTTTGAGCAGGTTTTAAGCGGCGGGGAGCTGTTTTTT. Amino acid sequence: CASSFEQVLSGGELFF. Together with reference TRBV5-4 and TRBJ2-2, the CDR3 gives the full variable domain: ETGVTQSPTHLIKTRGQQVTLRCSSQSGHNTVSWYQQALGQGPQFIFQYYREEENGRGNFPPRFSGLQFPNYSSELNVNALELDDSALYLCASSFEQVLSGGELFFGEGSRLTVL.

The rearrangement joins TRBV7-2 to TRBJ1-2; a weak D match, TRBD1 (5 bases). This CDR3 has 16 residues. The germline V gene encodes CDR1 SGHTA and CDR2 FQGNSA. V lost 6 bases to trimming and J lost 4 bases, with 21 bases between them. The CDR3 region has the DNA TGTGCCAGCAGTTCTGGGGCCAGGCCCGACCCCTATGGCTACACCTTC. Its translation: CASSSGARPDPYGYTF.

The CDR3 region is CASSLADRVWIGYTF. The CDR3 DNA reads TGTGCCAGCAGCTTAGCGGACAGGGTATGGATTGGCTACACCTTC. This chain uses TRBV7-8 with TRBJ1-2; 8 nucleotides align to TRBD1. Unmatched junction bases numbered 7, after V lost 0 bases and J lost 7 bases. The CDR3 sequence is 15 residues long. CDR1 is SGHVS and CDR2 is FQNEAQ in the germline V gene.

The gene calls are TRBV28 and TRBJ2-7; a possible D gene is TRBD2 (5 bases). Trimming took off 2 bases at V and 7 bases at J, with 9 bases between the two ends. Germline V lookup: CDR1 MDHEN, CDR2 SYDVKM. The CDR3 runs to 12 residues. The CDR3 nucleotides read TGTGCCAGCAGTTTACGGGGTTTTGAGCAGTACTTC. Translating it yields CASSLRGFEQYF. The full variable domain, in which reference TRBV28 and TRBJ2-7 provide the parts outside the CDR3, is DVKVTQSSRYLVKRTGEKVFLECVQDMDHENMFWYRQDPGLGLRLIYFSYDVKMKEKGDIPEGYSVSREKKERFSLILESASTNQTSMYLCASSLRGFEQYFGPGTRLTVT.

The J gene is TRBJ2-5, the V gene TRBV7-3, with D possibly TRBD1 on 7 matching bases. Deletions cut 3 bases from V and 9 bases from J, with 17 bases between. CDR3 size: 14 residues. From germline, CDR1 is SGHTA and CDR2 FQGTGA. This CDR3 is CASSLGGQPAAQYF. The CDR3 DNA follows: TGTGCCAGCAGCTTGGGGGGACAGCCCGCGGCCCAGTACTTC. The complete variable domain, with remaining parts taken from reference TRBV7-3 and TRBJ2-5, reads GAGVSQTPSNKVTEKGKYVELRCDPISGHTALYWYRQSLGQGPEFLIYFQGTGAADDSGLPNDRFFAVRPEGSVSTLKIQRTERGDSAVYLCASSLGGQPAAQYFGPGTRLLVL.

There are a few counts of this clone. The chain has TRBV7-9 and TRBJ1-1; weak D call: TRBD1 (6 bases). V dropped 3 bases and J dropped 0 bases, with 11 bases sitting between them. CDR3 size: 15 residues. The V gene's germline CDR1 is SEHNR and CDR2 FQNEAQ (reference sequence). The CDR3 DNA follows: TGTGCCAGCAGCTTGGCAGGACAGCTGAACACTGAAGCTTTCTTT. This gives the protein CASSLAGQLNTEAFF.

The J gene is TRBJ1-3, the V gene TRBV19; 10 bases agree with TRBD1. The CDR3 runs to 17 residues. CDR1 is LNHDA and CDR2 is SQIVND in the germline V gene (reference sequence). The junction had 10 bases not matched to a gene; V was cut back by 4 bases and J by 4 bases. Here the CDR3 DNA reads TGTGCCAGTAGTACCCGGGACAGGGGTACCCTCGGAAACACCATATATTTT. As protein: CASSTRDRGTLGNTIYF.

This clone came up a few times. The genes are TRBV7-9 and TRBJ1-4; 8 positions agree with TRBD1. J lost 6 bases, V lost 3 bases, and 3 bases had no gene match. The CDR3 runs to 14 residues. CDR1 is SEHNR, CDR2 FQNEAQ, per germline (reference sequence). The CDR3 DNA follows: TGTGCCAGCAGCTTGGACAGGGTAGATGAAAAACTGTTTTTT. This encodes CASSLDRVDEKLFF.

This chain connects TRBV7-3 to TRBJ2-2; 8 nucleotides align to TRBD1. CDR3 size: 15 residues. V shed 4 bases, J shed 4 bases, and the junction held 5 bases outside the gene matches. The germline V gene has CDR1 SGHTA and CDR2 FQGTGA. CDR3 in amino acids: CASSYRGASTGELFF. The CDR3, as DNA: TGTGCCAGCAGCTACAGGGGGGCGAGCACCGGGGAGCTGTTTTTT. Variable domain in full (rest from reference TRBV7-3 and TRBJ2-2): GAGVSQTPSNKVTEKGKYVELRCDPISGHTALYWYRQSLGQGPEFLIYFQGTGAADDSGLPNDRFFAVRPEGSVSTLKIQRTERGDSAVYLCASSYRGASTGELFFGEGSRLTVL.

The CDR3, as DNA: TGTGCCAGTCAAAGGGGGCAGTCCCTTCAAGAGACCCAGTACTTC. It translates to CASQRGQSLQETQYF. The chain has TRBV27 and TRBJ2-5; 7 bases line up with TRBD1. The V gene end was trimmed by 9 bases and the J gene end by 2 bases; junction bases not matched to a gene: 12. The CDR3 is 15 amino acids. Looked up from germline, CDR1 is MNHEY and CDR2 is SMNVEV (reference sequence).

The chain recombines TRBV7-2 with TRBJ1-4; D gene uncertain. Trimming left V 5 bases short and J 2 bases short, with 12 bases between. The V gene's germline CDR1 is SGHTA and CDR2 FQGNSA. The CDR3 loop spans 15 amino acids. Written as DNA, the CDR3 is TGTGCCAGCAGCCCCCGGAGAATCACTAATGAAAAACTGTTTTTT. Protein sequence: CASSPRRITNEKLFF.

The rearrangement links TRBV28 to TRBJ1-6, with 8 bases fitting TRBD1. The CDR3 runs 15 residues. Looked up from germline, CDR1 is MDHEN and CDR2 is SYDVKM. Unmatched junction bases numbered 12, after V lost 7 bases and J lost 10 bases. In DNA form, the CDR3 reads TGTGCCAGCATACTAGGGACAGGAATGGACTCACCCCTCCACTTT. This codes for CASILGTGMDSPLHF.

The J gene is TRBJ2-3, the V gene TRBV10-3, with 12 bases matching TRBD2. Germline trimming cut 7 bases from V and 2 bases from J; bases unmatched to any gene: 16. Germline V gene data show CDR1 as ENHRY and CDR2 as SYGVKD. The CDR3 is 19 amino acids. The CDR3 region has the DNA TGTGCCATCATGGCGCGACTAGCGGGAGTCCCCGCCGACACAGATACGCAGTATTTT. It specifies CAIMARLAGVPADTDTQYF.

This chain uses TRBV9 with TRBJ2-6; D might be TRBD1 (5 bases). Germline lookup yields CDR1 SGDLS and CDR2 YYNGEE. The CDR3 sequence is 16 residues long. V was trimmed by 3 bases and J by 1 base, leaving 11 bases between them. As DNA, the CDR3 is TGTGCCAGCAGCGGGCCCCAGGGTTCTGGGGCCAACGTCCTGACTTTC. Translating gives CASSGPQGSGANVLTF.